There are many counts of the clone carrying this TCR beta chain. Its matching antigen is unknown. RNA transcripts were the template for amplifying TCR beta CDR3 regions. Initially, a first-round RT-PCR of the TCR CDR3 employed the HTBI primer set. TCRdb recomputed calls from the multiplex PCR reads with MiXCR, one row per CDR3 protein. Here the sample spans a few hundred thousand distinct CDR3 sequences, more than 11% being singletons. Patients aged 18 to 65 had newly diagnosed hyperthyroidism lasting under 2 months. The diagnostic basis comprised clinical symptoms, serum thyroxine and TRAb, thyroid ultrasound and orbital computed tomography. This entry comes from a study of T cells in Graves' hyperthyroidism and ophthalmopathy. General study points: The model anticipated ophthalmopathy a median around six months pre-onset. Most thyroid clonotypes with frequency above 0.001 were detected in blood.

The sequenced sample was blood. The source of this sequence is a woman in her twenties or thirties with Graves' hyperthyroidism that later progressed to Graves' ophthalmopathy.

The CDR3 loop reads CAWSGADTQYF. The CDR3 DNA reads TGTGCCTGGAGTGGAGCAGATACGCAGTATTTT. This sequence joins TRBV30 and TRBJ2-3; D is unclear. The CDR3 loop spans 11 amino acids. V dropped 1 base and J dropped 4 bases, with 3 bases sitting between them. CDR1 is GTSNPN and CDR2 is SVGIG in the germline V gene (reference sequence). Using reference TRBV30 and TRBJ2-3 for the parts outside the CDR3, the full variable domain is SQTIHQWPATLVQPVGSPLSLECTVEGTSNPNLYWYRQAAGRGLQLLFYSVGIGQISSEVPQNLSASRPQDRQFILSSKKLLLSDSGFYLCAWSGADTQYFGPGTRLTVL.